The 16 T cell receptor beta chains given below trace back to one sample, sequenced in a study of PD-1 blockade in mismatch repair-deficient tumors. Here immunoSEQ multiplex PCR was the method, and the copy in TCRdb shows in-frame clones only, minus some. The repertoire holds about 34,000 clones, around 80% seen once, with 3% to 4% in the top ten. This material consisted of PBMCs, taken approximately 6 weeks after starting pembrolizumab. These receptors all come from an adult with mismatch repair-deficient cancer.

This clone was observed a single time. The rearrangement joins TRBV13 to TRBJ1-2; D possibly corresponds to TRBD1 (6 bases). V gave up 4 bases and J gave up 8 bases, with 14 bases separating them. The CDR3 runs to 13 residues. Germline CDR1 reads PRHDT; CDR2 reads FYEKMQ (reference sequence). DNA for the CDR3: TGTGCCAGCAGCTCGCAACCAGGGGAGGGCTACACCTTC. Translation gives CASSSQPGEGYTF.

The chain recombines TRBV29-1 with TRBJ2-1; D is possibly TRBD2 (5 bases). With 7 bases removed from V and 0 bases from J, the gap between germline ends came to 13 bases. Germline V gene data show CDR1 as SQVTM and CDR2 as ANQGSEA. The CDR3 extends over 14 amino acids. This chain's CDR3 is CSAEAASSYNEQFF. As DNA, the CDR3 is TGCAGCGCCGAAGCGGCATCCTCCTACAATGAGCAGTTCTTC.

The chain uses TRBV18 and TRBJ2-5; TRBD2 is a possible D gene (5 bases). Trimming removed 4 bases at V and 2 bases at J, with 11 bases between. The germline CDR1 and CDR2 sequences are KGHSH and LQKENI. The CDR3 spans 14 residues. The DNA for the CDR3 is TGTGCCAGCTCACGGGGAGATTTGCAAGAGACCCAGTACTTC. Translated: CASSRGDLQETQYF.

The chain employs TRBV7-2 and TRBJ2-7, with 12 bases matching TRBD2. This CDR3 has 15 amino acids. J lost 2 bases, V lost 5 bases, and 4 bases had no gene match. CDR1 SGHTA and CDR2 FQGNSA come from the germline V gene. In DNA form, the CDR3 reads TGTGCCAGCAGCCCCGGACTAGCGGGAACCTACGAGCAGTACTTC. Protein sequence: CASSPGLAGTYEQYF.

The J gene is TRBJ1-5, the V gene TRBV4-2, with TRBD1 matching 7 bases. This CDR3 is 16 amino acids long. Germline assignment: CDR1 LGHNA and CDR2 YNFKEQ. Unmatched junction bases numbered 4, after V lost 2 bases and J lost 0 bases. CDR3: CASSQTGQASNQPQHF. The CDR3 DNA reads TGTGCCAGCAGCCAAACCGGACAGGCTAGCAATCAGCCCCAGCATTTT.

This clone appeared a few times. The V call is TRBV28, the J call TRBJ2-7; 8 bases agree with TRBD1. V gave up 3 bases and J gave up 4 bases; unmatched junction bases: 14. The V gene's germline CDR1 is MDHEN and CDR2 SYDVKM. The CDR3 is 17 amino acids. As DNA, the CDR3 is TGTGCCAGCAGTTTTGATTTTCGAGGACAGGGAGTTTACGAGCAGTACTTC. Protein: CASSFDFRGQGVYEQYF. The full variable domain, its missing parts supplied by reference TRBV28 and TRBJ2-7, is DVKVTQSSRYLVKRTGEKVFLECVQDMDHENMFWYRQDPGLGLRLIYFSYDVKMKEKGDIPEGYSVSREKKERFSLILESASTNQTSMYLCASSFDFRGQGVYEQYFGPGTRLTVT.

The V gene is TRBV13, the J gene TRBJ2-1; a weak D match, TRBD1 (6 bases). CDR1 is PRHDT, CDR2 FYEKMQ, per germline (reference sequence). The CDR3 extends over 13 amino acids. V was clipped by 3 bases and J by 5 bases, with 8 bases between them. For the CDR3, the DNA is TGTGCCAGCAGCTTTTACAGGGACAATGAGCAGTTCTTC. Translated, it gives CASSFYRDNEQFF.

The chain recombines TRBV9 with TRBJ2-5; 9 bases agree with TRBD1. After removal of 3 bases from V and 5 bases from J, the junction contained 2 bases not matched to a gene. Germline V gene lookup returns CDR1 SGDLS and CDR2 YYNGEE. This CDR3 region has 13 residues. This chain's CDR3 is CASSGDRVETQYF. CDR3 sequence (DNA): TGTGCCAGCAGCGGGGACAGGGTTGAGACCCAGTACTTC.

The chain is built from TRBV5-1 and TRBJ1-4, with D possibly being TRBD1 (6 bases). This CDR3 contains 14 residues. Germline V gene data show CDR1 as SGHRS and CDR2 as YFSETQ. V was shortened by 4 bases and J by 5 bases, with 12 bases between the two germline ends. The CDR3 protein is CASSREGGNEKLFF. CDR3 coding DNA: TGCGCCAGCAGCCGCGAGGGGGGGAATGAAAAACTGTTTTTT.

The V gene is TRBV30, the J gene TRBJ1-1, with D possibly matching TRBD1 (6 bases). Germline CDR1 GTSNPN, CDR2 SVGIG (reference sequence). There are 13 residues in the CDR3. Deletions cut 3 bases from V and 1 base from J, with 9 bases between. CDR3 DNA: TGTGCCTGGAGAAGGGGGAGGAACACTGAAGCTTTCTTT. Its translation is CAWRRGRNTEAFF. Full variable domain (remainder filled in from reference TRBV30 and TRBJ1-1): SQTIHQWPATLVQPVGSPLSLECTVEGTSNPNLYWYRQAAGRGLQLLFYSVGIGQISSEVPQNLSASRPQDRQFILSSKKLLLSDSGFYLCAWRRGRNTEAFFGQGTRLTVV.

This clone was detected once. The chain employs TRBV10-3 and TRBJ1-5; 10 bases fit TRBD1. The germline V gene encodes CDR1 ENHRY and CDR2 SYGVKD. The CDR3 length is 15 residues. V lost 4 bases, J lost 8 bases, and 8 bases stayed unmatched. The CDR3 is CAISAGTGVIEPQHF. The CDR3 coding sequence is TGTGCCATCAGTGCTGGGACAGGGGTCATTGAGCCCCAGCATTTT.

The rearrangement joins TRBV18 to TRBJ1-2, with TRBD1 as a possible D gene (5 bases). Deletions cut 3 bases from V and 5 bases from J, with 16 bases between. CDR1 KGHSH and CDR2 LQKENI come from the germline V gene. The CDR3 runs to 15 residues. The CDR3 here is CASSPVVGGDYGYTF. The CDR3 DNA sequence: TGTGCCAGCTCACCCGTCGTGGGGGGAGATTATGGCTACACCTTC.

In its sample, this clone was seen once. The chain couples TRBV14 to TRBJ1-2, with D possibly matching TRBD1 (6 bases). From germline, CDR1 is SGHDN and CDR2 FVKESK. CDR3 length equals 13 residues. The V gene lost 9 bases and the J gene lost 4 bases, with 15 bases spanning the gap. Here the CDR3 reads CASVAGAGYGYTF. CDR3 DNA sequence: TGTGCCAGTGTCGCAGGGGCTGGCTATGGCTACACCTTC.

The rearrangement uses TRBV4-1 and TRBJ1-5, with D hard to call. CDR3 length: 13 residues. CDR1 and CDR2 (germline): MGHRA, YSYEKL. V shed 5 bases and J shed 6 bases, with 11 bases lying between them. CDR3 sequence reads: CASSAPLGQPQHF. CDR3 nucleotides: TGCGCCAGCAGCGCCCCACTAGGTCAGCCCCAGCATTTT.

The CDR3 loop reads CASIWELNTEAFF. The DNA for the CDR3 is TGTGCCAGCATTTGGGAGCTGAACACTGAAGCTTTCTTT. The chain links TRBV2 to TRBJ1-1, with unresolved D. Germline values: CDR1 SNHLY, CDR2 FYNNEI. The CDR3 totals 13 residues. V was shortened by 7 bases and J by 0 bases, with 9 bases between the two germline ends.

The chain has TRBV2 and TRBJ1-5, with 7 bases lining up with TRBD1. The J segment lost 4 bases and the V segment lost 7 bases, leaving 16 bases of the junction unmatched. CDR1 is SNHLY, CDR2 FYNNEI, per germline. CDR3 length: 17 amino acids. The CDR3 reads CASTNWGTQGSNQPQHF. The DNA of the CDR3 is TGTGCCAGCACTAACTGGGGAACACAGGGGTCGAATCAGCCCCAGCATTTT.